This TCR beta chain was retrieved from a study of a mutant IDH1 vaccine in newly diagnosed glioma. The overall study: Treated patients comprised about 60% males and about 40% females, mean age roughly 44 years. General observations from the study: Pseudoprogression appeared independent of alterations in top peripheral clonotypes. Of the patients, 85% to 95% had vaccine-induced immune responses.

Germline V lookup: CDR1 MGHRA, CDR2 YSYEKL. The junction had 2 bases not matched to a gene; V was cut back by 1 base and J by 7 bases. The CDR3 is 15 residues long. This clone showed up just a few times. Its antigen remains unidentified. Assay used: immunoSEQ multiplex PCR; TCRdb lists only in-frame clones, some missing. Counted here are tens of thousands of clones, roughly 89% occurring once; the ten biggest clones make up approximately 2%. Documented time point: week 11, during vaccination. Vaccination comprised doses that each held 300 ug of mutant IDH1 20-mer peptide, plus topical imiquimod. The gene calls are TRBV4-1 and TRBJ1-5, with 12 bases aligning to TRBD1. The source is a man aged 35 to 55 with glioma. This material consisted of PBMCs, taken from a glioma patient whose treatment included an IDH1 peptide vaccine. The chain's CDR3 is CASSQGDRGRQPQHF. The CDR3 region has the DNA TGCGCCAGCAGCCAAGGGGACAGGGGGCGACAGCCCCAGCATTTT.